One sample yielded the 20 T cell receptor beta chains listed below, sequenced in a study of post-analysis software for immune sequencing data. Points from the study as a whole: Controls showed lower frequencies than patients for five TRBV segments, and TRBV5-6, TRBV5-1 and TRBV20-1 were among these.

These receptors lack a known antigen. Unique molecular identifiers featured in each of the TCR beta cDNA libraries. TCRdb ran MiXCR on the PCR reads and lists one entry per CDR3 protein. The sample records approximately 180,000 distinct CDR3 sequences, about 32% being singletons. The sequenced sample was blood. Every receptor here comes from a girl aged 5-17 years with multiple sclerosis.

The sample holds many counts of this clonotype. V and J are TRBV9 and TRBJ2-3; 12 bases match TRBD2. The germline V gene has CDR1 SGDLS and CDR2 YYNGEE. Trimming removed 4 bases from V and 0 bases from J; junction bases left unmatched: 6. This CDR3 contains 17 residues. CDR3 protein: CASSFPTSGGSTDTQYF. CDR3 DNA sequence: TGTGCCAGCAGCTTCCCTACTAGCGGGGGGAGCACAGATACGCAGTATTTT. The full variable domain, completed using reference TRBV9 and TRBJ2-3, is DSGVTQTPKHLITATGQRVTLRCSPRSGDLSVYWYQQSLDQGLQFLIQYYNGEERAKGNILERFSAQQFPDLHSELNLSSLELGDSALYFCASSFPTSGGSTDTQYFGPGTRLTVL.

This clonotype was seen at least ten times. The chain employs TRBV4-1 and TRBJ2-7, with no clear D. The germline V and J ends were trimmed by 1 base and 3 bases, with 16 bases remaining between them. CDR1 is MGHRA and CDR2 is YSYEKL in the germline V gene. This CDR3 comprises 16 residues. In DNA form, the CDR3 reads TGCGCCAGCAGCCAAGGGGCTACCGAAGTAAGCTACGAGCAGTACTTC. The encoded protein is CASSQGATEVSYEQYF.

This clonotype was counted between two and nine times. This sequence joins TRBV24-1 and TRBJ2-1; 14 bases map to TRBD2. The CDR3 consists of 16 residues. V dropped 2 bases and J dropped 10; count of bases not matched to a gene: 6. From germline, CDR1 is KGHDR and CDR2 SFDVKD. As DNA, the CDR3 is TGTGCCACCAGTGATTCCGGACTAGCGGGAGGTCAAGAGCAGTTCTTC. This codes for CATSDSGLAGGQEQFF.

This clonotype was detected many times. The chain has TRBV24-1 and TRBJ1-2, with D perhaps matching TRBD1 (6 bases). The V gene lost 12 bases and the J gene lost 3 bases, with 22 bases spanning the gap. From germline, CDR1 is KGHDR and CDR2 SFDVKD. The CDR3 sequence is 15 residues long. CDR3 DNA: TGTGCCCCCCATCGATACAGAGGGGGATACTATGGCTACACCTTC. It codes for CAPHRYRGGYYGYTF.

CDR3 loop: CATSVAGIETQYF. CDR3 DNA: TGTGCCACCAGTGTAGCAGGGATAGAGACCCAGTACTTC. This chain links TRBV24-1 with TRBJ2-7, with D possibly being TRBD1 (5 bases). The DNA matches TRBJ2-5 better at its end, which makes the J call doubtful. The CDR3 extends over 13 amino acids. Germline V gene sequence: CDR1 KGHDR, CDR2 SFDVKD.

This clonotype was observed a few times. V is TRBV2 and J is TRBJ1-5; possibly TRBD1 for D (6 bases). Deletions cut 6 bases from V and 5 bases from J, with 14 bases between. Germline assignment: CDR1 SNHLY and CDR2 FYNNEI. CDR3 length equals 14 residues. The CDR3 bases are TGTGCCAGCAGCCGCGAGGGGGGGGATCAGCCCCAGCATTTT. Translating it yields CASSREGGDQPQHF.

This clonotype was observed many times. This chain uses TRBV27 with TRBJ2-1; D unresolved. Germline values: CDR1 MNHEY, CDR2 SMNVEV (reference sequence). The CDR3 runs to 13 residues. V lost 5 bases and J 2 bases, leaving 7 bases between the germline ends. This CDR3 reads CASSLRPYNEQFF. CDR3 nucleotides: TGTGCCAGCAGTCTCAGACCCTACAATGAGCAGTTCTTC.

The J gene is TRBJ1-2, the V gene TRBV20-1; D gene unclear. V lost 3 bases, J lost 8 bases, and 7 bases lay in between. CDR1 is DFQATT, CDR2 SNEGSKA, per germline (reference sequence). The CDR3 loop spans 10 amino acids. The CDR3 nucleotides read TGCAGTGCTAGCTTCGAAGGCTACACCTTC. Its translation: CSASFEGYTF.

This clonotype was observed a handful of times. The chain recombines TRBV6-6 with TRBJ2-3; D is uncertain. The CDR3 sequence is 12 residues long. Germline CDR1 reads MNHNY; CDR2 reads SVGAGI (reference sequence). Trimming cost V 5 bases and J 4 bases, with 7 bases left between them. The CDR3 loop is CASSIAADTQYF. The CDR3 region has the DNA TGTGCCAGCAGTATAGCTGCAGATACGCAGTATTTT.

The sample holds many counts of this clonotype. The rearrangement joins TRBV11-2 to TRBJ1-5; TRBD1 is a possible D gene (5 bases). The CDR3 contains 15 residues. The V end was cut by 5 bases, the J end by 0 bases, with 11 bases between. Germline V lookup: CDR1 SGHAT, CDR2 FQNNGV. CDR3 DNA: TGTGCCAGCAGCGCCGGGGCTTTTAGCAATCAGCCCCAGCATTTT. This encodes CASSAGAFSNQPQHF.

The chain recombines TRBV19 with TRBJ1-4; no definite D call. V was trimmed by 5 bases and J by 0 bases, leaving 10 bases between them. CDR1 and CDR2 from the germline V gene are LNHDA and SQIVND (reference sequence). The CDR3 length is 15 residues. The CDR3 protein is CASSGEHATNEKLFF. The CDR3 region has the DNA TGTGCCAGTAGTGGAGAACACGCAACTAATGAAAAACTGTTTTTT.

At least ten counts were recorded for this clonotype. The V gene is TRBV12-3 or TRBV12-4, the J gene TRBJ2-1; no reliable D call. The CDR3 extends over 11 amino acids. With 3 bases removed from V and 8 bases from J, the gap between germline ends came to 5 bases. DNA for the CDR3: TGTGCCAGCAGTTTCAAATATGAGCAGTTCTTC. Translation gives CASSFKYEQFF.

This clonotype has ten or more counts. This chain joins TRBV20-1 and TRBJ2-1; 11 nucleotides match TRBD2. The V segment lost 6 bases and the J segment 7 bases; nucleotides outside the gene matches: 11. CDR1 is DFQATT, CDR2 SNEGSKA, per germline (reference sequence). This CDR3 region has 15 residues. The CDR3 protein is CSAPVAGGLWNEQFF. The CDR3, as DNA: TGCAGTGCCCCCGTAGCGGGAGGGTTGTGGAATGAGCAGTTCTTC.

About this clonotype itself: A much larger clone lies one base from this, so it may be a read error. The chain carries TRBV20-1 and TRBJ2-7, with D hard to call. There are 14 residues in the CDR3. V was trimmed by 1 base and J by 0 bases, leaving 10 bases between them. In germline, CDR1 is DFQATT, CDR2 SNEGSKA (reference sequence). The CDR3 DNA follows: TGCAGTGCTAGAGGTCGGGCAGACTCCTACGAGCAGTACTTC. It yields the protein CSARGRADSYEQYF.

CDR3 coding DNA: TGCAGCGCCGCAGGGGGCCCAGAGACCCAGTACTTC. Translation: CSAAGGPETQYF. The chain couples TRBV29-1 to TRBJ2-5, with 8 bases that match TRBD1. This CDR3 region has 12 residues. Per the germline V gene, CDR1 is SQVTM and CDR2 is ANQGSEA. The V gene end was trimmed by 7 bases and the J gene end by 4 bases; junction bases not matched to a gene: 5.

The V and J genes are TRBV3-1 and TRBJ2-3; D uncertain. Looked up from germline, CDR1 is LGHDT and CDR2 is YNNKEL (reference sequence). With 5 bases removed from V and 2 bases from J, the gap between germline ends came to 17 bases. The CDR3 has 16 residues. The CDR3 sequence is CASSFGKMYLTDTQYF. The CDR3 nucleotides are TGTGCCAGCAGCTTCGGAAAGATGTATCTCACAGATACGCAGTATTTT.

This clonotype was seen a few times. The chain links TRBV5-1 to TRBJ2-3; 14 bases align to TRBD2. The CDR3 has 16 amino acids. Germline V gives CDR1 SGHRS, CDR2 YFSETQ. Trimming took 4 bases from V and 4 from J; bases not matched to a gene: 5. This CDR3 is CASSVGTSGRSDTQYF. The CDR3 DNA follows: TGCGCCAGCAGCGTCGGGACTAGCGGGAGATCAGATACGCAGTATTTT.

This clonotype was detected only a few times. V gene TRBV11-2 combines with J gene TRBJ1-3, with D maybe TRBD1 (6 bases). Trimming took off 4 bases at V and 4 bases at J, with 11 bases between the two ends. Germline V gene lookup returns CDR1 SGHAT and CDR2 FQNNGV. This CDR3 is 14 amino acids long. The CDR3 coding sequence is TGTGCCAGCAGCTCAATGGGGGCGGGAAACACCATATATTTT. As protein: CASSSMGAGNTIYF.

Turning to this clonotype: A much larger clone lies one base from this, so it may be a read error. This CDR3 fails to terminate in the conserved phenylalanine or tryptophan, so it likely reflects a read error. This chain's CDR3 is CASSPRGRAMENEQFC. CDR3 bases: TGTGCCAGCAGCCCTCGGGGGAGGGCGATGGAAAATGAGCAGTTCTGC. This chain connects TRBV3-1 to TRBJ2-1; 7 positions agree with TRBD2. The CDR3 runs to 16 residues. Germline assignment: CDR1 LGHDT and CDR2 YNNKEL (reference sequence). The junction had 13 bases not matched to a gene; V was cut back by 4 bases and J by 7 bases.

This clonotype has a count of ten or more. The genes are TRBV10-3 and TRBJ2-1; 11 bases match TRBD2. V was clipped by 8 bases and J by 5 bases; unmatched bases: 11. This CDR3 comprises 16 residues. CDR1 ENHRY and CDR2 SYGVKD come from the germline V gene. CDR3 bases: TGTGCCATCGGGGGGAGTGGGACTAGCGGTAACAATGAGCAGTTCTTC. This sequence encodes CAIGGSGTSGNNEQFF.